These 10 T cell receptor beta chains originate from one sample sequenced in a study of CD8+ T cells in alopecia areata. Treatment denoted: oral pan-JAK inhibitor, 5-10 mg twice daily. RNA, once extracted, was reverse transcribed into cDNA for use as the sequencing template. Assay: immunoSEQ multiplex PCR; the TCRdb copy retains only in-frame clones and omits some. The sample contains around 70,000 clones, 29% of which appear only once. The sample was CD8+ T cells sorted from blood, taken at week 4, from a patient treated with tofacitinib. Receptors were obtained from a human donor with alopecia areata.

The rearrangement joins TRBV5-1 to TRBJ2-2; D not resolved. The CDR3 runs 17 residues. Trimming took 0 bases from V and 1 from J, leaving 13 bases between them. Germline loops: CDR1 SGHRS, CDR2 YFSETQ. The CDR3 protein is CASSLAENTLNTGELFF. CDR3 coding DNA: TGCGCCAGCAGCTTGGCGGAAAATACACTGAACACCGGGGAGCTGTTTTTT.

This clone turned up a few times. The chain has TRBV6-6 and TRBJ2-2; TRBD2 matches at 8 bases. The CDR3 totals 16 residues. V lost 5 bases and J lost 4; bases outside the gene matches: 9. The germline V gene has CDR1 MNHNY and CDR2 SVGAGI (reference sequence). The CDR3 here is CASSATSGGGTGELFF. DNA for the CDR3: TGTGCCAGCAGTGCCACTAGCGGAGGCGGCACCGGGGAGCTGTTTTTT.

This clone was seen repeatedly, ten times or more. Other nucleotide sequences in the sample specify the same CDR3. The V and J genes are TRBV13 and TRBJ2-2, with D hard to call. The V gene's germline CDR1 is PRHDT and CDR2 FYEKMQ (reference sequence). The CDR3 covers 12 residues. V lost 2 bases to trimming and J lost 4 bases, with 2 bases between them. The DNA of the CDR3 is TGTGCCAGCAGCTTAATCACCGGGGAGCTGTTTTTT. This translates into CASSLITGELFF.

The genes are TRBV7-9 and TRBJ1-5; 9 bases map to TRBD1. V lost 1 base to trimming and J lost 3 bases; unmatched junction nucleotides: 10. The CDR3 sequence is 18 residues long. The germline CDR1 and CDR2 sequences are SEHNR and FQNEAQ (reference sequence). CDR3 in DNA: TGTGCCAGCAGCTTAGTTACAGGGGGCTCTTATTTCAATCAGCCCCAGCATTTT. The encoded protein is CASSLVTGGSYFNQPQHF.

The V and J genes are TRBV30 and TRBJ2-1; D not resolved. The germline gives CDR1 GTSNPN, CDR2 SVGIG (reference sequence). V was shortened by 8 bases and J by 6 bases, with 11 bases between the two germline ends. The CDR3 has 11 amino acids. The CDR3, as DNA: TGTGCCGGAATAAGGGCCAATGAGCAGTTCTTC. It specifies CAGIRANEQFF.

This clone has more than one count but fewer than ten. The chain combines TRBV19 with TRBJ1-2; D unresolved. The CDR3 has 11 amino acids. Trimming took off 10 bases at V and 10 bases at J, with 16 bases between the two ends. Looked up from germline, CDR1 is LNHDA and CDR2 is SQIVND (reference sequence). Here the CDR3 reads CATQTSRDYTF. As DNA, the CDR3 is TGTGCCACCCAGACGAGTAGAGACTACACCTTC.

The sample holds a few counts of this clone. The V gene is TRBV29-1, the J gene TRBJ2-7; D perhaps matches TRBD2 (5 bases). This CDR3 is built from 13 residues. V was cut by 6 bases and J by 4 bases, with 16 bases left in between. Germline CDR1 is SQVTM and CDR2 is ANQGSEA. The CDR3, as DNA: TGCAGCGTGGCGGGCGGGCCGGCGTACGAGCAGTACTTC. Translating it yields CSVAGGPAYEQYF.

A few counts support this clone. The chain links TRBV29-1 to TRBJ2-5, with 8 bases lining up with TRBD1. The germline CDR1 and CDR2 sequences are SQVTM and ANQGSEA. V was clipped by 2 bases and J by 5 bases; unmatched bases: 7. The CDR3 is 14 residues long. DNA of the CDR3: TGCAGCGTTGAAAGTGGCAGGGGGCGGGAGACCCAGTACTTC. It encodes CSVESGRGRETQYF.

This clone is classed as medium-sized. The CDR3 region is CSVDLTRSAFEQFF. CDR3 nucleotides: TGCAGCGTTGACTTGACTAGAAGTGCCTTTGAGCAGTTCTTC. This chain links TRBV29-1 with TRBJ2-1, with a tentative D call TRBD2 (6 bases). V lost 3 bases and J lost 9, with 18 bases in between. This CDR3 has 14 residues. Germline CDR1 is SQVTM and CDR2 is ANQGSEA.

The gene calls are TRBV29-1 and TRBJ2-2; 7 bases are a match to TRBD1. The trim removed 6 bases at V and 3 bases at J, leaving 7 bases unmatched. The CDR3 covers 14 residues. Germline assignment: CDR1 SQVTM and CDR2 ANQGSEA. The CDR3 nucleotides are TGCAGCGTGGGGTGGACAGGAGACACCGGGGAGCTGTTTTTT. Its translation: CSVGWTGDTGELFF.